This T cell receptor beta chain was found in a study of blood T cell repertoires in COVID-19 (dated by TCRdb to 2020 to 2022). About the full investigation: Samples covering the acute and convalescent phases of COVID-19 were provided by collaborators in the United States, Italy and Spain. Where HLA class I and class II types were available, the types were taken from metadata supplied by the sample provider, not from assay-based typing. The sample metadata nearly always contained a de-identified subject ID, COVID-19 status, age in years and sex. The repertoires were released in a freely available public database intended as a resource for research on the immune response to SARS-CoV-2. The samples were drawn from two sources: the first 160 participants of the ongoing ImmuneRACE study, and 1,000 to 1,500 subjects contributed by 6 global collaborators. The dataset comprised deeply sampled blood TCRbeta repertoires from subjects exposed to, actively infected with, or recovered from COVID-19. The prospective study material was composed of cDNA or gDNA derived from T cells, B-cell-depleted T cells, or PBMCs. On the study overall, not on this receptor specifically: The amount of clinical and demographic metadata varied by source and participant and was provided uncurated.

The CDR3 spans 14 residues, from the cysteine through the phenylalanine. The CDR3 DNA has 42 bases and is translated from base 1. CDR1 and CDR2 are drawn from the germline V gene: SGDLS, YYNGEE. Trimming accounts for 4 bases at V and 5 bases at J, while the number of junction bases matched to no gene is 8. Each collaborating institution followed its own protocols to collect whole blood in K2EDTA tubes. For TCRbeta analysis, collaborators shipped samples as frozen whole blood, isolated PBMCs, or DNA extracted from either of those sample types. On this clone: The antigen it binds to is not known. One base away there is no much larger clone; base qualities are not given.

The immunoSEQ Assay, a bias-controlled multiplex PCR, was used to amplify TCRbeta CDR3 regions from genomic DNA. As for how the authors treated the data: The number of nucleated cells in each sample was estimated from the amplification of reference gene primers within the assay. Sequence reads were collapsed and filtered to measure the absolute abundance of every unique TCRbeta CDR3 rearrangement. For each sample, productive Simpson clonality was calculated as the square root of Simpson's diversity index across productive rearrangements. TCRdb took over this immuneACCESS table, retaining in-frame rearrangements with V and J assigned. Such tables are incomplete; in checked studies, under half of the missing clones stem from an unresolved V gene, and the remainder is unexplained. The DNA was the basis for D and trimming; V, J and clone size are from that table. This sample has 30,000 to 40,000 clones in its table, and approximately 89% of those were observed once. The ten largest make up approximately 9.5% of the sample.

The V and J genes are TRBV9 and TRBJ1-1, with 7 junctional bases fitting TRBD1. Sequenced input: peripheral blood. The sequence came from a human donor in a cohort sampled during active COVID-19. The nucleotide sequence is TGTGCCAGCAGCCCGCGGGACAGAGTGACTGAAGCTTTCTTT. Its translation reads: CASSPRDRVTEAFF.